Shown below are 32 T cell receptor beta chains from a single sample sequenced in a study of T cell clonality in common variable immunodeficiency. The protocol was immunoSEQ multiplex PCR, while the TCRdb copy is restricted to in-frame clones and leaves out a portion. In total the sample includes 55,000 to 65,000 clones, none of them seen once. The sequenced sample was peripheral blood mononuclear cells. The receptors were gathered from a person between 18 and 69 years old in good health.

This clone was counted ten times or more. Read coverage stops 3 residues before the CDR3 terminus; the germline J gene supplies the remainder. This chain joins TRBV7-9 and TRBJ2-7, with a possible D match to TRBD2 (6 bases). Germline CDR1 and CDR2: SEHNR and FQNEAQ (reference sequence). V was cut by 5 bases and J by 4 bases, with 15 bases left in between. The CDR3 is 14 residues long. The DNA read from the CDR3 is TGTGCCAGCAGCGGAGGGGACTCACTATACGAG. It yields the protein CASSGGDSLYE. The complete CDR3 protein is CASSGGDSLYEQYF.

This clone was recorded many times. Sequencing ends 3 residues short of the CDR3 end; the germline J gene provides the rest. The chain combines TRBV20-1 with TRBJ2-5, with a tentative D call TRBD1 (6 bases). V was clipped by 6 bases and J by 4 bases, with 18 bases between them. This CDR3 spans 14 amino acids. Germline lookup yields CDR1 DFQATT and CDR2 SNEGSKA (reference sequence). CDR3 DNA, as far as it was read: TGCAGTGCCATTTTGTGGCAGGGGACAGAGACC. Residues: CSAILWQGTET. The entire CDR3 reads CSAILWQGTETQYF.

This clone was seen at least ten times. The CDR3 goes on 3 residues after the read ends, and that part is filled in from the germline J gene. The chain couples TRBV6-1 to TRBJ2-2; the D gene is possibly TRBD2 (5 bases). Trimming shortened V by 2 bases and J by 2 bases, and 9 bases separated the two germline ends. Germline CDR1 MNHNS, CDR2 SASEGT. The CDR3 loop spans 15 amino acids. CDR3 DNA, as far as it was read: TGTGCCAGCAGTGAATTAGCGATTAACACCGGGGAG. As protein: CASSELAINTGE. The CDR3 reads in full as CASSELAINTGELFF.

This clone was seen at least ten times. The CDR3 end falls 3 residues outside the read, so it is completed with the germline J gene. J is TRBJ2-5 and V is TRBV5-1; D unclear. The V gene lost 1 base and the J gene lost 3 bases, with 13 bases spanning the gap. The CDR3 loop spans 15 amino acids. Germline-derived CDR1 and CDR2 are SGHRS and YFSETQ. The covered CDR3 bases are TGCGCCAGCAGCTTGTCTGGCGGTTCAGAAGAGACC. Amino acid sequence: CASSLSGGSEET. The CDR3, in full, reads CASSLSGGSEETQYF.

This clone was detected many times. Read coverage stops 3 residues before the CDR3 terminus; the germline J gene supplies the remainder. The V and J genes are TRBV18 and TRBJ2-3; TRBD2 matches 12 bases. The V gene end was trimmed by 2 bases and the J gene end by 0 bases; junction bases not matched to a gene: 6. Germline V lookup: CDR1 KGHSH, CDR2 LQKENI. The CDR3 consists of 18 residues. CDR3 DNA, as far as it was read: TGTGCCAGCTCACCAAGGACTAGCGGGATCACTAGCACAGATACG. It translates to CASSPRTSGITSTDT. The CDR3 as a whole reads CASSPRTSGITSTDTQYF.

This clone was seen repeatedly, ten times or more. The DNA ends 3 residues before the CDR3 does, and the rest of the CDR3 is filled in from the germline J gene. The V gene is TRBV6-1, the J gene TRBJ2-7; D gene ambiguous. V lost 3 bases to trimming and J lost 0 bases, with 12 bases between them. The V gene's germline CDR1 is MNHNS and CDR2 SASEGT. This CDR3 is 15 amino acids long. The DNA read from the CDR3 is TGTGCCAGCAGTGATCTAAACGTAGACTCCTACGAG. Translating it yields CASSDLNVDSYE. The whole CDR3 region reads CASSDLNVDSYEQYF.

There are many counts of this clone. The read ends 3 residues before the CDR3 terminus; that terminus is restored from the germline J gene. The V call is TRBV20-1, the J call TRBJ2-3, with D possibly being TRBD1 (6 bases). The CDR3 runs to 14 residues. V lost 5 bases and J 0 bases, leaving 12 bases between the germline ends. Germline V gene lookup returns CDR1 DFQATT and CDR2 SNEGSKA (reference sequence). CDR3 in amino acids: CSAPRQASTDTQYF. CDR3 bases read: TGCAGTGCTCCCAGACAGGCTAGCACAGATACG.

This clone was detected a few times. This CDR3 is CATASFGGRATDTQYF. The covered CDR3 bases are TGCGCCACCGCTAGTTTTGGCGGGAGGGCGACAGATACG. The rearrangement uses TRBV10-2 and TRBJ2-3, with 9 bases that match TRBD2. Coverage ceases 3 residues before the CDR3 finishes, and the germline J gene fills in the end. This CDR3 is built from 16 residues. V shed 10 bases and J 3 bases; nucleotides not matched to a gene: 14. Germline loops: CDR1 WSHSY, CDR2 SAAADI.

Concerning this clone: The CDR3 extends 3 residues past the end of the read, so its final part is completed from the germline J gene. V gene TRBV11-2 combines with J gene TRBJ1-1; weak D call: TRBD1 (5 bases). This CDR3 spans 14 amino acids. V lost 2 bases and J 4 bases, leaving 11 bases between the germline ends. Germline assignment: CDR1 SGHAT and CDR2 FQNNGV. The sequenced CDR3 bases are TGTGCCAGCAGCTTAAAGTTGCAGGGCACTGAA. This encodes CASSLKLQGTE. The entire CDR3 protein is CASSLKLQGTEAFF.

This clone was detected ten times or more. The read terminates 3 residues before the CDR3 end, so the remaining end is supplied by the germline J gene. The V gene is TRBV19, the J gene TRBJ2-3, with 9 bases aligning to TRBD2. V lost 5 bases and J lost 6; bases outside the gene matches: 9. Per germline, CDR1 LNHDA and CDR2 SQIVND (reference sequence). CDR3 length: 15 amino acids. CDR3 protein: CASSLAGGPFDTQYF. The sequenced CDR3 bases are TGTGCCAGTAGTCTGGCGGGAGGGCCCTTCGATACG. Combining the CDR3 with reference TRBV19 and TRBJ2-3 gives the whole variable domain DGGITQSPKYLFRKEGQNVTLSCEQNLNHDAMYWYRQDPGQGLRLIYYSQIVNDFQKGDIAEGYSVSREKKESFPLTVTSAQKNPTAFYLCASSLAGGPFDTQYFGPGTRLTVL.

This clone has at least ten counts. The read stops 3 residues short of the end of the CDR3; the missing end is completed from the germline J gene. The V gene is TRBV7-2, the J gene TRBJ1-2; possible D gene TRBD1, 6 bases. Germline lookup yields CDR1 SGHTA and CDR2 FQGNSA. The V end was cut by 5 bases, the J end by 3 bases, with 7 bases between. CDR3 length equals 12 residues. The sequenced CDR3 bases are TGTGCCAGCAGCCACAGGGACTATGGC. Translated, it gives CASSHRDYG. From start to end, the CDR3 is CASSHRDYGYTF.

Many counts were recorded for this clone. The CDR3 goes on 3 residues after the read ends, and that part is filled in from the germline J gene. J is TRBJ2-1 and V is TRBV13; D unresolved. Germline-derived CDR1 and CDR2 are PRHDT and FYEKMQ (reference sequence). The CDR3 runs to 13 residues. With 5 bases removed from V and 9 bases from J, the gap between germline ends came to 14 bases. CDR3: CASSPHKGSEQFF. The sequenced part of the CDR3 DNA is TGTGCCAGCAGCCCGCATAAGGGTAGTGAG.

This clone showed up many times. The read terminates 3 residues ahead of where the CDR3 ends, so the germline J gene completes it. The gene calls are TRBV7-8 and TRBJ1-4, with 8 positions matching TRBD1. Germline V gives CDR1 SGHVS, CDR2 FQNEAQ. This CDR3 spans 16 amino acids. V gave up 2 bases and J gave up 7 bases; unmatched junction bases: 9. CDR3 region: CASSLPRAGGIEKLFF. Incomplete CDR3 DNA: TGTGCCAGCAGCTTACCGAGGGCAGGGGGCATTGAAAAA.

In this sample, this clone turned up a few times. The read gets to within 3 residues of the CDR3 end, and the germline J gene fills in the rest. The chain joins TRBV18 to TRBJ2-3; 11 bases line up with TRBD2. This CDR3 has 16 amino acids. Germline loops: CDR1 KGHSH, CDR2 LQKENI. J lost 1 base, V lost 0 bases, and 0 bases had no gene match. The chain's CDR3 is CASSPPTSGGTDTQYF. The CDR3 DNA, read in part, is TGTGCCAGCTCACCACCGACTAGCGGGGGCACAGATACG.

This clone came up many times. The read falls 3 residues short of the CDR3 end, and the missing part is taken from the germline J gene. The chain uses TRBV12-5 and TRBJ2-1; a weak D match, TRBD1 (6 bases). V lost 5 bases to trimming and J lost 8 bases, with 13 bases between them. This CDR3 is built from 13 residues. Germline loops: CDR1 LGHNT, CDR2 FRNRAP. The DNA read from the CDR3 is TGTGCTAGTGGTATACAACAGGGACATGAG. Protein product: CASGIQQGHE. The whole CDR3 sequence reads CASGIQQGHEQFF.

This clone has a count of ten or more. The CDR3 loop reads CASGWGDRSNEKLFF. CDR3 DNA (partial): TGTGCTAGTGGTTGGGGGGACAGGAGTAATGAAAAA. V is TRBV12-5 and J is TRBJ1-4; 8 positions match TRBD1. The read ends 3 residues before the CDR3 terminus; that terminus is restored from the germline J gene. Germline V gene lookup returns CDR1 LGHNT and CDR2 FRNRAP. Germline trimming cut 4 bases from V and 4 bases from J; bases unmatched to any gene: 5. The CDR3 length is 15 residues.

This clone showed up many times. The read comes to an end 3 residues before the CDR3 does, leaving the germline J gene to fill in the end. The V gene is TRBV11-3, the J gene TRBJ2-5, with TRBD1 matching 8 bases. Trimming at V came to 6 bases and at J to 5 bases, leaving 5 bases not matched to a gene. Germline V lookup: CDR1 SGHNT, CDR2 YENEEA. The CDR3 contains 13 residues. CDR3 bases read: TGTGCCAGCAGACCAACAGGGGGGGAGACC. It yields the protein CASRPTGGET. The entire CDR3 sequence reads CASRPTGGETQYF.

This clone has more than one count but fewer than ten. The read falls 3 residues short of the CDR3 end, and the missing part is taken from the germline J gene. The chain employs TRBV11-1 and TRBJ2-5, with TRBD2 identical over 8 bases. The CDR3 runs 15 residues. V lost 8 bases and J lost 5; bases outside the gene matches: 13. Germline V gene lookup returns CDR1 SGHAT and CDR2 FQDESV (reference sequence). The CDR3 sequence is CASGLAGSTRETQYF. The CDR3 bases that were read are TGTGCCAGCGGCCTAGCGGGTTCGACTAGGGAGACC.

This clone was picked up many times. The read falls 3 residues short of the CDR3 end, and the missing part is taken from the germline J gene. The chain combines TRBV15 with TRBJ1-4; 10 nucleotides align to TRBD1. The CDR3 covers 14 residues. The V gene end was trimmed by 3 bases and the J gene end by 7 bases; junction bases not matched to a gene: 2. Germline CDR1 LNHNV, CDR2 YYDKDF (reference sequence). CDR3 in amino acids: CATSRDRGGEKLFF. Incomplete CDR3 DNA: TGTGCCACCAGCAGGGACAGGGGGGGTGAAAAA.

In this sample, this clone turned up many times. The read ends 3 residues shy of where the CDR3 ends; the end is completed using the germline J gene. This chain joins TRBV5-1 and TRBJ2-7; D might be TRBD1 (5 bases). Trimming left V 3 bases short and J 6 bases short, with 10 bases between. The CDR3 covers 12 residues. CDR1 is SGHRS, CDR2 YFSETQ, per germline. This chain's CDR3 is CASSSQGSEQYF. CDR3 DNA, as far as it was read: TGCGCCAGCAGCTCGCAGGGATCCGAG. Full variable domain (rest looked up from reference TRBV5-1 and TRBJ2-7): KAGVTQTPRYLIKTRGQQVTLSCSPISGHRSVSWYQQTPGQGLQFLFEYFSETQRNKGNFPGRFSGRQFSNSRSEMNVSTLELGDSALYLCASSSQGSEQYFGPGTRLTVT.

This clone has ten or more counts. CDR3 sequence: CASSSRTDEQFF. Partial CDR3 DNA: TGCGCCAGCAGCTCACGTACGGATGAG. The chain has TRBV5-1 and TRBJ2-1; the D is unclear. The CDR3 end is not reached by the read, which stops 3 residues before it; the germline J gene fills it in. Germline CDR1 SGHRS, CDR2 YFSETQ. This CDR3 comprises 12 residues. V was shortened by 3 bases and J by 8 bases, with 9 bases between the two germline ends.

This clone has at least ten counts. The CDR3 region is CASSSAAYNEQFF. Incomplete CDR3 DNA: TGTGCCAGCAGCTCTGCGGCCTACAATGAG. The J gene is TRBJ2-1, the V gene TRBV13; D not certain. The observed sequence ends 3 residues before the CDR3 terminus, with the missing tail filled in from the germline J gene. Between the trimmed V and J ends, which lost 4 bases and 2 bases, there was a span of 6 bases. This CDR3 comprises 13 residues. Germline CDR1 is PRHDT and CDR2 is FYEKMQ (reference sequence).

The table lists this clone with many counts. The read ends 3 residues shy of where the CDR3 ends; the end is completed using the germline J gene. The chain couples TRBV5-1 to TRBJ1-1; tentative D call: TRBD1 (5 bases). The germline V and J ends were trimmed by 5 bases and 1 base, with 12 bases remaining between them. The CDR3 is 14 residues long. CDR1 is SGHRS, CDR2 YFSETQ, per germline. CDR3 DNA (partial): TGCGCCAGCAGACCTCAGGGAGCGAACACTGAA. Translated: CASRPQGANTE. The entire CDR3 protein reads CASRPQGANTEAFF. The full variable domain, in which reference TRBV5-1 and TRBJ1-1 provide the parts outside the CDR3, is KAGVTQTPRYLIKTRGQQVTLSCSPISGHRSVSWYQQTPGQGLQFLFEYFSETQRNKGNFPGRFSGRQFSNSRSEMNVSTLELGDSALYLCASRPQGANTEAFFGQGTRLTVV.

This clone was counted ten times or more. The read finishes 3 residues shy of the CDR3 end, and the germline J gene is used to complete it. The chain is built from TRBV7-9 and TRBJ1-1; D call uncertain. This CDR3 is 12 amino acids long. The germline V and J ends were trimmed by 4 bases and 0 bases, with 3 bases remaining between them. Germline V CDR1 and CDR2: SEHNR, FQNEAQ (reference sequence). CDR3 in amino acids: CASSSMNTEAFF. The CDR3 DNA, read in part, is TGTGCCAGCAGCTCTATGAACACTGAA.

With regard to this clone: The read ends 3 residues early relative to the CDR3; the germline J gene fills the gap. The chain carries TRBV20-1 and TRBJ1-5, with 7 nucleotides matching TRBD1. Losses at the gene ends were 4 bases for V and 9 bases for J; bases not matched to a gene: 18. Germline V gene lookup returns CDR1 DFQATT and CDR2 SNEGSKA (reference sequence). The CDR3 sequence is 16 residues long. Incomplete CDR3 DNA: TGCAGTGCTACTCGGACAGGCTCCGCTATGTGGGGGCCC. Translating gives CSATRTGSAMWGP. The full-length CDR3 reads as CSATRTGSAMWGPQHF.

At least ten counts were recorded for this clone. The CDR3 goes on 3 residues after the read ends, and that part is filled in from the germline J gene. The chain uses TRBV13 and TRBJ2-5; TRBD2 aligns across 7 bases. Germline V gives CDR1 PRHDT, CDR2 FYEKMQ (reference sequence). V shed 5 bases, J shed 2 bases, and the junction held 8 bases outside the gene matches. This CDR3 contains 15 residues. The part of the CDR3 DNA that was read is TGTGCCAGCAGCGACCCAAGCGGGGCACAAGAGACC. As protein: CASSDPSGAQET. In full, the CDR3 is CASSDPSGAQETQYF.

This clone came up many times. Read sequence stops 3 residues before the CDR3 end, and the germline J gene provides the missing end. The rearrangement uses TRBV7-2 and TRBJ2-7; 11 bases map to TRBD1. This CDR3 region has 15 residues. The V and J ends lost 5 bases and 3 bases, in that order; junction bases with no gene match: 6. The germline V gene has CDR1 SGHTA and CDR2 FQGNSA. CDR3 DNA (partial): TGTGCCAGCAGCCCCCGGACAGGGGGCGGCTACGAG. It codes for CASSPRTGGGYE. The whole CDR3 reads CASSPRTGGGYEQYF.

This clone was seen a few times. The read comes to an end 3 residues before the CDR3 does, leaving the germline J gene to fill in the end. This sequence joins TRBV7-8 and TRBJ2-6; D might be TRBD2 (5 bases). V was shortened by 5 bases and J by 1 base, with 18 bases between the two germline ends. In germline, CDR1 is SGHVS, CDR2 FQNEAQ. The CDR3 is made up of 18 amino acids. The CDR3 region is CASSLVGLDFSGANVLTF. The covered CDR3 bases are TGTGCCAGCAGCCTAGTCGGACTCGACTTTTCTGGGGCCAACGTC.

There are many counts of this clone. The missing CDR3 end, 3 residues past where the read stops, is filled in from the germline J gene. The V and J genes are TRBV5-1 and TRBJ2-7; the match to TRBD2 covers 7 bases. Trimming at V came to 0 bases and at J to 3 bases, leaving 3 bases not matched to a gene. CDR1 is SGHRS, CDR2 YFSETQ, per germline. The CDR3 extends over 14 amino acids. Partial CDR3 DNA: TGCGCCAGCAGCTTGGCTAGCGGAATCTACGAG. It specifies CASSLASGIYE. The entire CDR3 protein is CASSLASGIYEQYF.

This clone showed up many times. CDR3 region: CASSSPTSGRASSVPDTQYF. CDR3 DNA, as far as it was read: TGTGCCAGCAGCTCACCTACTAGCGGGAGGGCCTCCTCGGTTCCAGATACG. V gene TRBV13 combines with J gene TRBJ2-3; 13 bases fit TRBD2. The CDR3 goes on 3 residues after the read ends, and that part is filled in from the germline J gene. V dropped 4 bases and J dropped 4; count of bases not matched to a gene: 17. Germline values: CDR1 PRHDT, CDR2 FYEKMQ (reference sequence). The CDR3 contains 20 residues.

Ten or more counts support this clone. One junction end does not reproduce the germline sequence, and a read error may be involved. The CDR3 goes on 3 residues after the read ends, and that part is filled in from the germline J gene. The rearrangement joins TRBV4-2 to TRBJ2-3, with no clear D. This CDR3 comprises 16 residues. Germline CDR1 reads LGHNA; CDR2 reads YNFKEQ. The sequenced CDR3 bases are TGCGCCAGCAGCCAAGATCTAAGCCCTAGCACAGATACG. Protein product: CASSQDLSPSTDT. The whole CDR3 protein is CASSQDLSPSTDTQYF.

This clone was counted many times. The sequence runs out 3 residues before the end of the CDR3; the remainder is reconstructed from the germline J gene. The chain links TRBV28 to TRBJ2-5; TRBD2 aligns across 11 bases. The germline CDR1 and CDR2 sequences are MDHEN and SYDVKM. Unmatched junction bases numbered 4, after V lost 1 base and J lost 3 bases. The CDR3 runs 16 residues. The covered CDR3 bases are TGTGCCAGCAGTTTATACCTAGCGGGGGGAAAAGAGACC. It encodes CASSLYLAGGKET. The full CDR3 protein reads CASSLYLAGGKETQYF.